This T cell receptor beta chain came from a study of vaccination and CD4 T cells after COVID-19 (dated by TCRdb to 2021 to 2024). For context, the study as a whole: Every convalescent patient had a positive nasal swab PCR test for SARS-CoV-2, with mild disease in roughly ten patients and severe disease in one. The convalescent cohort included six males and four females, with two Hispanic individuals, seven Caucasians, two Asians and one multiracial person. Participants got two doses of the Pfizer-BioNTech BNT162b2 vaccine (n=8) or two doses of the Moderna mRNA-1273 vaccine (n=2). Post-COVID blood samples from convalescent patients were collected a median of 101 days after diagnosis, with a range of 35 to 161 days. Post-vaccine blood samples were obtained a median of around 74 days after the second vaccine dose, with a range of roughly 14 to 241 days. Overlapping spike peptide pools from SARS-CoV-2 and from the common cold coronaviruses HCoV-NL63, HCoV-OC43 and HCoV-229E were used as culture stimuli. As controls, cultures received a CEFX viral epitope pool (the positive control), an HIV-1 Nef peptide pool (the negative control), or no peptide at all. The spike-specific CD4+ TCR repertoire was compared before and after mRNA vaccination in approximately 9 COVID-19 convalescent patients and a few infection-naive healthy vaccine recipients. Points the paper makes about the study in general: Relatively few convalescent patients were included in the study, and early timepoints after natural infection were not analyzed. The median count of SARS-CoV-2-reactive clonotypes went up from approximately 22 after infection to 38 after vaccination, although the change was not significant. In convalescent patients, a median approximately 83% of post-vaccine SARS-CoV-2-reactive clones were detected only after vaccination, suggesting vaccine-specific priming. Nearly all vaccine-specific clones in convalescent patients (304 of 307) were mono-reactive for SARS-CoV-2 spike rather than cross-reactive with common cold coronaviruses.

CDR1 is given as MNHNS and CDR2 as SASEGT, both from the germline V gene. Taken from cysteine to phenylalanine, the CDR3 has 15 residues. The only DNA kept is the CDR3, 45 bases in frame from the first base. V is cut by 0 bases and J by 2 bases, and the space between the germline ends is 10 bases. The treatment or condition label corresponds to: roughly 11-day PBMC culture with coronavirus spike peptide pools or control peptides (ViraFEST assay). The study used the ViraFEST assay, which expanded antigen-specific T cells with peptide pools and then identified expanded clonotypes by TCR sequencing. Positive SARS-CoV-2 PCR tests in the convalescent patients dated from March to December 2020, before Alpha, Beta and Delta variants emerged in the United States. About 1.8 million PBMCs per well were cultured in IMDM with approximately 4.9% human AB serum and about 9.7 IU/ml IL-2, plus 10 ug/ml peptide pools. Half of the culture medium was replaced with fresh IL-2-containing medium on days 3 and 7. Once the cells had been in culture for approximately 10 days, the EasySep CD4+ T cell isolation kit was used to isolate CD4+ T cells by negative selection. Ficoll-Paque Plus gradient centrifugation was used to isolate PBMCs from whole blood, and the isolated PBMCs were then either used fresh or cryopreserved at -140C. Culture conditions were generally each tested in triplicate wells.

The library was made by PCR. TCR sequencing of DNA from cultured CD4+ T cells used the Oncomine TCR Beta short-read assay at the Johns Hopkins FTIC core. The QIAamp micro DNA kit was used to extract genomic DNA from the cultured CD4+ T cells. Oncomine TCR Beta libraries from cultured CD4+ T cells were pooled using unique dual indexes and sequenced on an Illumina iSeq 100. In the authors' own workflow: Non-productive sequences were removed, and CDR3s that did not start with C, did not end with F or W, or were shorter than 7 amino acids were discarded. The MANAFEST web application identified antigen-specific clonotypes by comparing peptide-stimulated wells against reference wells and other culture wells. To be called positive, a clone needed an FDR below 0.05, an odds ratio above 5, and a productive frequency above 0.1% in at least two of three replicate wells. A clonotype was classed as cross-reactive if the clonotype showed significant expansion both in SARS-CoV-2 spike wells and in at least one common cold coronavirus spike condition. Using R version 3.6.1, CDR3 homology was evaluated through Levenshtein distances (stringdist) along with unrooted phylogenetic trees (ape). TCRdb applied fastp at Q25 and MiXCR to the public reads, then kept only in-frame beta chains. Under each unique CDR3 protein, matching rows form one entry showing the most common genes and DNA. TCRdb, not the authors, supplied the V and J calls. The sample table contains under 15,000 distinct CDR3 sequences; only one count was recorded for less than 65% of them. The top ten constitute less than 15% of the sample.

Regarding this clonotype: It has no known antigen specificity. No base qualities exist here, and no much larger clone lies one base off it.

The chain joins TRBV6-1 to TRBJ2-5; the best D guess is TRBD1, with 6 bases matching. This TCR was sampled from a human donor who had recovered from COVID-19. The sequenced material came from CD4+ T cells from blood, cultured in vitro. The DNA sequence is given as TGTGCCAGCAGTGAAGCGGGGACATATCAAGAGACCCAGTACTTC. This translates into CASSEAGTYQETQYF.